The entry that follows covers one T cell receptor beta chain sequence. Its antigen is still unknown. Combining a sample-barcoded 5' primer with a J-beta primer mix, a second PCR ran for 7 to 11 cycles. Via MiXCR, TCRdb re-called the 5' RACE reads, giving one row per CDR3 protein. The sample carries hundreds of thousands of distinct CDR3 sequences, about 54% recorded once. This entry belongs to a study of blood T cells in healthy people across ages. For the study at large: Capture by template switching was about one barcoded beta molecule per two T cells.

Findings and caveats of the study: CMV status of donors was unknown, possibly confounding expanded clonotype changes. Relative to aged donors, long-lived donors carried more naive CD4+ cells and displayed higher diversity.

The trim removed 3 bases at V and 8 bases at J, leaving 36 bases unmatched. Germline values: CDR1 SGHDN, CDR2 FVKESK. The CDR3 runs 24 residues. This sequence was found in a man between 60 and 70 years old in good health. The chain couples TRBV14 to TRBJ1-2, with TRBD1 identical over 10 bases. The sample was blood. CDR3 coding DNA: TGTGCCAGCAGCCATCTCCCGGGGACAGGGGACGGTTGGGGGATTTCTCGGCGCAGAAAGGGCTACACCTTC. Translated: CASSHLPGTGDGWGISRRRKGYTF.